Described below is a single T cell receptor beta chain sequence and its context. Its antigen is not known. Germline V lookup: CDR1 MNHEY, CDR2 SVGAGI. The CDR3 extends over 14 amino acids. Trimming left V 1 base short and J 7 bases short, with 10 bases between. The sample belongs to a study of T cell responses to AZD1222 COVID-19 vaccine. Regarding the study as a whole: Regions 160-218 and 743-854 dominated among vaccine-associated CD4 TCRs spanning spike. Spike-specific TCR breadth and depth rose after two AZD1222 doses. Baseline seropositivity occurred in only a handful of AZD1222 recipients.

Libraries were prepared by immunoSEQ multiplex PCR; TCRdb keeps only in-frame clonotypes and omits some of them. This repertoire shows 120,000 or so clones, approximately 90% found once; its top ten account for over 0.95%. V usage is TRBV6-5 and J usage is TRBJ2-2; weak D call: TRBD2 (5 bases). Sequencing was performed on peripheral blood, taken on day 0 of AZD1222 vaccination. This receptor was taken from an adult in good health. The CDR3 here is CASSYYRGSGELFF. CDR3 in DNA: TGTGCCAGCAGTTACTACCGTGGGAGCGGGGAGCTGTTTTTT.